This T cell receptor (beta chain) was documented in a study of blood T cell repertoires in COVID-19. Overall study: The United States, Italy and Spain provided the acute and convalescent COVID-19 samples. T cells, B-cell-depleted T cells, or PBMCs supplied cDNA or gDNA.

Original analysis: Reference gene primer amplification gave estimated nucleated cell counts. TCRdb's table, derived via immunoSEQ multiplex PCR, lists solely in-frame clones and lacks some. V, J and clone size are taken as reported in that table, and D and trimming were inferred from the DNA itself. The data contain tens of thousands of clones, approximately 80% of them singletons. The table lists this clone with a count of one. V was trimmed by 1 base and J by 8 bases, leaving 15 bases between them. The length of the CDR3 is 16 residues. The germline CDR1 and CDR2 sequences are LGHDT and YNNKEL (reference sequence).

The specimen sequenced was peripheral blood. This rearrangement joins TRBV3-1 (or the pseudogene TRBV3-2) to TRBJ1-6; D possibly corresponds to TRBD1 (5 bases). The origin of this receptor is a human donor in a cohort sampled during active or convalescent COVID-19. The CDR3 reads CASSQAGQTVYSPLHF. As DNA, the CDR3 is TGTGCCAGCAGCCAAGCAGGGCAGACCGTGTATTCACCCCTCCACTTT.